Below are 10 T cell receptor beta chains sequenced from a single sample in a study of T cells in Graves' hyperthyroidism and ophthalmopathy. Researchers amplified the TCR beta CDR3 regions from RNA transcripts. Primed by the HTBI set, a first-round RT-PCR was run on the TCR CDR3. MiXCR was run by TCRdb on the multiplex PCR reads, yielding one entry per CDR3 protein. This table has approximately 600,000 distinct CDR3 sequences, roughly 14% appearing once. The sample was blood. Every receptor here comes from a woman in her forties with Graves' ophthalmopathy.

Many counts were recorded for this clonotype. The gene calls are TRBV4-3 and TRBJ2-7; D could derive from TRBD1 or TRBD2 (7 bases each). V lost 4 bases, J lost 6 bases, and 13 bases lay in between. Germline V gives CDR1 LGHNA, CDR2 YSLEER. This CDR3 is built from 13 residues. Here the CDR3 reads CASSPGRGREQYF. The CDR3, as DNA: TGCGCCAGCAGCCCGGGGAGGGGGCGCGAGCAGTACTTC.

Only a few counts were recorded for this clonotype. The rearrangement joins TRBV4-1 to TRBJ1-6; tentative D call: TRBD1 (5 bases). The length of the CDR3 is 18 residues. V lost 2 bases, J lost 0 bases, and 14 bases lay in between. CDR1 MGHRA and CDR2 YSYEKL come from the germline V gene. CDR3 in DNA: TGCGCCAGCAGCCAAAGCGGGACGGGTAGCTCCTATAATTCACCCCTCCACTTT. It yields the protein CASSQSGTGSSYNSPLHF.

The chain couples TRBV4-3 to TRBJ2-7; 11 bases are a match to TRBD1. This CDR3 has 16 residues. J was trimmed by 7 bases and V by 0 bases; bases with no gene match: 8. The germline V gene encodes CDR1 LGHNA and CDR2 YSLEER. CDR3 in DNA: TGCGCCAGCAGCCAAGACTTGGGACAGGGGGTTTTGGAGCAGTACTTC. Translation gives CASSQDLGQGVLEQYF.

This clonotype showed up many times. The chain couples TRBV6-5 to TRBJ1-1; a weak D match, TRBD1 (6 bases). Germline V gene lookup returns CDR1 MNHEY and CDR2 SVGAGI. Trimming pared 9 bases from V and 1 base from J, leaving 18 bases between. CDR3 size: 15 residues. The CDR3 reads CASGRRGASNTEAFF. The CDR3 DNA is TGTGCCAGTGGACGACGGGGGGCCTCGAACACTGAAGCTTTCTTT.

The rearrangement uses TRBV28 and TRBJ2-4; no clear D. Trimming removed 5 bases at V and 0 bases at J, with 17 bases between. Germline CDR1 reads MDHEN; CDR2 reads SYDVKM. The CDR3 extends over 17 amino acids. The CDR3 region has the DNA TGTGCCAGCAGTACACCTCCTAAGGCCCTAGCCAAAAACATTCAGTACTTC. Translating it yields CASSTPPKALAKNIQYF.

This clonotype was picked up many times. The J gene is TRBJ1-1, the V gene TRBV28; TRBD1 matches 7 bases. V lost 5 bases to trimming and J lost 7 bases; unmatched junction nucleotides: 7. Germline V lookup: CDR1 MDHEN, CDR2 SYDVKM. The CDR3 totals 13 residues. CDR3 loop: CASSQIGGNEAFF. The CDR3 DNA is TGTGCCAGCAGTCAGATAGGGGGCAATGAAGCTTTCTTT.

The rearrangement uses TRBV12-3 or TRBV12-4 and TRBJ2-7; D remains unclear. This CDR3 is built from 12 residues. V lost 6 bases and J 5 bases, leaving 11 bases between the germline ends. This CDR3 is CASRGVKDEQYF. The CDR3 nucleotides are TGTGCCAGCAGGGGCGTAAAGGACGAGCAGTACTTC.

This chain links TRBV3-1 with TRBJ1-2; D possibly corresponds to TRBD1 (6 bases). Germline V gives CDR1 LGHDT, CDR2 YNNKEL (reference sequence). V was shortened by 6 bases and J by 0 bases, with 14 bases between the two germline ends. The CDR3 is 15 residues long. The CDR3 spells CASRPNDRTNYGYTF. The CDR3 nucleotides are TGTGCCAGCAGACCGAACGACAGGACTAACTATGGCTACACCTTC.

This clonotype was seen repeatedly, ten times or more. The genes are TRBV6-2 or TRBV6-3 and TRBJ1-5; D is unresolved. CDR3 length equals 18 residues. V dropped 0 bases and J dropped 7 bases, with 22 bases sitting between them. Germline loops: CDR1 MNHEY, CDR2 SVGEGT. The CDR3 bases are TGTGCCAGCAGTTACTCGAAACGGCAAATCTCTGGAGGCCAGCCCCAGCATTTT. Encoded protein: CASSYSKRQISGGQPQHF.

In its sample, this clonotype was seen a few times. The chain has TRBV6-2 or TRBV6-3 and TRBJ1-2; tentatively, D is TRBD1 (6 bases). Germline assignment: CDR1 MNHEY and CDR2 SVGEGT. This CDR3 contains 15 residues. Between the trimmed V and J ends, which lost 1 base and 2 bases, there was a span of 11 bases. CDR3 nucleotides: TGTGCCAGCAGTTACTGGGGACAAGCAAACTATGGCTACACCTTC. Translation gives CASSYWGQANYGYTF.